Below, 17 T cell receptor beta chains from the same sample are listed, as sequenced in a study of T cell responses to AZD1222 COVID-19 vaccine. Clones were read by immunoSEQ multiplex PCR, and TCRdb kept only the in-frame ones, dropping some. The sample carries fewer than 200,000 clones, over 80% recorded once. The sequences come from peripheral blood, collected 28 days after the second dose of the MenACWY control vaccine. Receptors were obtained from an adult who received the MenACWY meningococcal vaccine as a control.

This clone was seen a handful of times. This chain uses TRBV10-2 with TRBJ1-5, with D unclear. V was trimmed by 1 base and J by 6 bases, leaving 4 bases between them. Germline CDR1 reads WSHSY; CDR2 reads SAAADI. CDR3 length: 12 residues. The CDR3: CASSEFGQPQHF. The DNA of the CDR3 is TGCGCCAGCAGTGAGTTTGGTCAGCCCCAGCATTTT.

The CDR3 DNA sequence: TGCGCCAGCAGCCCCGGGAGATTGGGGGTAAATTACAATGAGCAGTTCTTC. Protein: CASSPGRLGVNYNEQFF. J is TRBJ2-1 and V is TRBV4-1, with D possibly TRBD2 on 6 matching bases. Trimming removed 4 bases at V and 4 bases at J, with 20 bases between. Germline-derived CDR1 and CDR2 are MGHRA and YSYEKL. The CDR3 consists of 17 residues.

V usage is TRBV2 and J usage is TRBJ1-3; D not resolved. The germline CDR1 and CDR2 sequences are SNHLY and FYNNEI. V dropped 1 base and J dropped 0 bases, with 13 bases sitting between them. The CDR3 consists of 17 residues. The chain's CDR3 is CASSEGVSRGSGNTIYF. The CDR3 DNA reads TGTGCCAGCAGTGAAGGTGTCAGTCGAGGCTCTGGAAACACCATATATTTT. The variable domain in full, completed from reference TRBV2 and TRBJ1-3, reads EPEVTQTPSHQVTQMGQEVILRCVPISNHLYFYWYRQILGQKVEFLVSFYNNEISEKSEIFDDQFSVERPDGSNFTLKIRSTKLEDSAMYFCASSEGVSRGSGNTIYFGEGSWLTVV.

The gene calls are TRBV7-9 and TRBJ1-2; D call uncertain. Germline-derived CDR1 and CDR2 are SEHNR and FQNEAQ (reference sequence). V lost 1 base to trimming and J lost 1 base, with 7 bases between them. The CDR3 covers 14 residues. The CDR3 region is CASSLDTDNYGYTF. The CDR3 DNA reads TGTGCCAGCAGCTTAGATACCGATAACTATGGCTACACCTTC. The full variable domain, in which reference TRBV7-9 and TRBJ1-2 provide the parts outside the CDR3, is DTGVSQNPRHKITKRGQNVTFRCDPISEHNRLYWYRQTLGQGPEFLTYFQNEAQLEKSRLLSDRFSAERPKGSFSTLEIQRTEQGDSAMYLCASSLDTDNYGYTFGSGTRLTVV.

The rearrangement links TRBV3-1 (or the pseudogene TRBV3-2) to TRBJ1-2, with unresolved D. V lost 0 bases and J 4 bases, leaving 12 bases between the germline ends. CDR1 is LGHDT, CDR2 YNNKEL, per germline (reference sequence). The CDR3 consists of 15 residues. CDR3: CASSQESTTLYGYTF. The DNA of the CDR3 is TGTGCCAGCAGCCAAGAGTCGACCACCCTCTATGGCTACACCTTC.

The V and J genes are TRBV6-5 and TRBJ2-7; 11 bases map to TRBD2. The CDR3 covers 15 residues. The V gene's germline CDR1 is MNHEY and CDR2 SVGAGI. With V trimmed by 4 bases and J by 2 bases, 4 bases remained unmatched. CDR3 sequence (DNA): TGTGCCAGCAGTTTCGGGACTAGCGGTCCCTACGAGCAGTACTTC. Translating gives CASSFGTSGPYEQYF.

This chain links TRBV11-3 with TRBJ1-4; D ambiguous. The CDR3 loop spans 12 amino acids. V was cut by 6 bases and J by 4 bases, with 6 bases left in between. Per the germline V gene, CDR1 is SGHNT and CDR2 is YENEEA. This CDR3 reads CASSGHNEKLFF. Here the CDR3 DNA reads TGTGCCAGCAGTGGGCATAATGAAAAACTGTTTTTT.

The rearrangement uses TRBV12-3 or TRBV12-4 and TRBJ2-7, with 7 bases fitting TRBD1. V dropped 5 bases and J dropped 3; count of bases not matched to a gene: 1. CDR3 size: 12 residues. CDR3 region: CASSRDSYEQYF. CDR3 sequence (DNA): TGTGCCAGCAGTCGGGACAGCTACGAGCAGTACTTC.

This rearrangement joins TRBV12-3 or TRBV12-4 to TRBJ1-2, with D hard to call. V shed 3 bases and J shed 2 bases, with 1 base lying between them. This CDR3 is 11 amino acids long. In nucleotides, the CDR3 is TGTGCCAGCAGTTTCAACTATGGCTACACCTTC. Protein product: CASSFNYGYTF.

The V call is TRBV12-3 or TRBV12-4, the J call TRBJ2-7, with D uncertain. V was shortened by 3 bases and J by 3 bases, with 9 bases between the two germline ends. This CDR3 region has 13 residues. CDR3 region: CASSLGPDYEQYF. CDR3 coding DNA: TGTGCCAGCAGTTTGGGTCCAGACTACGAGCAGTACTTC.

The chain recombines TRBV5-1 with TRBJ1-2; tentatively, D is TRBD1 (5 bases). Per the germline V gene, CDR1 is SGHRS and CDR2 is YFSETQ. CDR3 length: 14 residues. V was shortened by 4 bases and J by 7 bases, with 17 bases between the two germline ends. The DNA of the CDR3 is TGCGCCAGCAGCCTCTCCGAGGGGAAGTCTGGCTACACCTTC. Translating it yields CASSLSEGKSGYTF.

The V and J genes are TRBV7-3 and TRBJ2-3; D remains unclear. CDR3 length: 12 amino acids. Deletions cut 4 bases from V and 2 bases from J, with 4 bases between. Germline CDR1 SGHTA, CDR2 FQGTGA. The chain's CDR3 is CASSSFTDTQYF. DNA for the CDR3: TGTGCCAGCAGCTCCTTCACAGATACGCAGTATTTT.

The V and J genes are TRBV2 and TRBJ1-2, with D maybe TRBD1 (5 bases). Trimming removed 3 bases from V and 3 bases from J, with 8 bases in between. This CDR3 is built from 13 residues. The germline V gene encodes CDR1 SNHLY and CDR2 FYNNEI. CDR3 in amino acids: CASSERGDYGYTF. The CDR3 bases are TGTGCCAGCAGTGAGAGGGGAGACTATGGCTACACCTTC.

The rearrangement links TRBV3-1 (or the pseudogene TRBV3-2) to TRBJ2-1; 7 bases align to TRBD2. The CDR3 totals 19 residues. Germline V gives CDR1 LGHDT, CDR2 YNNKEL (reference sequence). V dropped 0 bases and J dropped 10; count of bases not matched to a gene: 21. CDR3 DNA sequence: TGTGCCAGCAGCCAAGAACCCCTTGGAGGAGAGGGAGGGCGCCGGGAGCAGTTCTTC. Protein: CASSQEPLGGEGGRREQFF.

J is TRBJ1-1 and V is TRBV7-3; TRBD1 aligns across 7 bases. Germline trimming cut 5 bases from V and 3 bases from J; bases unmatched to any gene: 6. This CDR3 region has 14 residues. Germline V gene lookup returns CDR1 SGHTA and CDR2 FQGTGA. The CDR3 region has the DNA TGTGCCAGCAGCAAGACAGGGTCGGACACTGAAGCTTTCTTT. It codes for CASSKTGSDTEAFF.

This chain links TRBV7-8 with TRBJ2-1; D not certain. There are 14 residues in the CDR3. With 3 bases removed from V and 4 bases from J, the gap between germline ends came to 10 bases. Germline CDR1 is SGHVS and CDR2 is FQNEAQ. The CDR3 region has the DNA TGTGCCAGCAGCTTTGCAGAGCTTTACAATGAGCAGTTCTTC. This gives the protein CASSFAELYNEQFF.

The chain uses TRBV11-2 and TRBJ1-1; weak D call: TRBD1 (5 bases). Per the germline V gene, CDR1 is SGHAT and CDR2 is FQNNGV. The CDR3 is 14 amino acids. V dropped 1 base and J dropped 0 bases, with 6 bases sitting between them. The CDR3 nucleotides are TGTGCCAGCAGCTTAGGAGGGGTGAACACTGAAGCTTTCTTT. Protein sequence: CASSLGGVNTEAFF.